The 6 T cell receptor beta chains in this list originate from one sample, sequenced in a study of glioma-infiltrating T cells after dendritic cell vaccination. TCRdb's table, derived via immunoSEQ multiplex PCR, lists solely in-frame clones and lacks some. The sample records just under 85,000 clones, 70% to 90% being singletons. The sample consisted of blood, taken before dendritic cell vaccination. Receptor source: a human donor with glioblastoma.

The CDR3 region has the DNA TGTGCCAGCAGTGGACGGGGGTCTGGAAACACCATATATTTT. Translation: CASSGRGSGNTIYF. The J gene is TRBJ1-3, the V gene TRBV27; D is possibly TRBD1 (5 bases). Trimming cost V 5 bases and J 1 base, with 9 bases left between them. The CDR3 spans 14 residues. Germline V gives CDR1 MNHEY, CDR2 SMNVEV (reference sequence).

This rearrangement joins TRBV5-6 to TRBJ2-3; TRBD1 matches 10 bases. This CDR3 has 17 amino acids. J was trimmed by 0 bases and V by 4 bases; bases with no gene match: 8. CDR1 is SGHDT and CDR2 is YYEEEE in the germline V gene. CDR3 sequence reads: CASSKDRGTDSTDTQYF. The CDR3 DNA is TGTGCCAGCAGCAAGGACAGGGGGACCGATAGCACAGATACGCAGTATTTT.

This chain links TRBV11-1 with TRBJ1-1, with D uncertain. CDR3 size: 11 residues. Germline CDR1 and CDR2: SGHAT and FQDESV (reference sequence). The germline V and J ends were trimmed by 6 bases and 11 bases, with 13 bases remaining between them. The CDR3 DNA reads TGTGCCAGCAGGCGGGGAATTCGGGCTTTCTTT. This encodes CASRRGIRAFF. Full variable domain (remainder filled in from reference TRBV11-1 and TRBJ1-1): EAEVAQSPRYKITEKSQAVAFWCDPISGHATLYWYRQILGQGPELLVQFQDESVVDDSQLPKDRFSAERLKGVDSTLKIQPAELGDSAMYLCASRRGIRAFFGQGTRLTVV.

This sequence joins TRBV5-1 and TRBJ2-1, with TRBD2 matching over 9 bases. V trimming: 0 bases; J trimming: 9 bases; junction bases outside the gene matches: 7. The CDR3 length is 15 residues. The germline V gene encodes CDR1 SGHRS and CDR2 YFSETQ. DNA for the CDR3: TGCGCCAGCAGCTTGGAGCGGGGGGTCGGGGGTGAGCAGTTCTTC. It yields the protein CASSLERGVGGEQFF. Filled out from reference TRBV5-1 and TRBJ2-1, the complete variable domain reads KAGVTQTPRYLIKTRGQQVTLSCSPISGHRSVSWYQQTPGQGLQFLFEYFSETQRNKGNFPGRFSGRQFSNSRSEMNVSTLELGDSALYLCASSLERGVGGEQFFGPGTRLTVL.

About this clone itself: This CDR3 is also generated by other DNA sequences in the sample. The chain links TRBV5-4 to TRBJ1-2; 9 bases line up with TRBD1. The CDR3 runs to 13 residues. The junction had 3 bases not matched to a gene; V was cut back by 1 base and J by 8 bases. Germline-derived CDR1 and CDR2 are SGHNT and YYREEE (reference sequence). CDR3 in amino acids: CASSLTGGLGYTF. The CDR3 bases are TGTGCCAGCAGCTTGACAGGGGGCCTCGGCTACACCTTC.

The CDR3 bases are TGTGCCAGCAGCTTAGCTAACAGGGATACGCAGTATTTT. Its translation is CASSLANRDTQYF. The chain employs TRBV7-3 and TRBJ2-3; D might be TRBD1 (5 bases). The CDR3 has 13 amino acids. Germline V gene lookup returns CDR1 SGHTA and CDR2 FQGTGA. The V and J ends lost 2 bases and 6 bases respectively, with 9 bases between them.